The T cell receptor (beta chain) under discussion was sequenced for a study of blood T cell repertoires in COVID-19. Study overall: Nucleic acid was either cDNA or gDNA, and it came from T cells, B-cell-depleted T cells, or PBMCs.

Per the study methods: Reference gene primer amplification gave estimated nucleated cell counts. The assay was immunoSEQ multiplex PCR, and TCRdb's table has in-frame clones only and misses some. From that table come the V and J calls and clone size; the DNA was used to work out D and trimming. The sample contains around 130,000 clones, approximately 85% of which appear only once. The CDR3 has 13 residues. Trimming stripped 7 bases from V and 4 bases from J, with 13 bases between. In germline, CDR1 is SNHLY, CDR2 FYNNEI. This clone was counted between two and nine times. The chain links TRBV2 to TRBJ1-2; tentatively, D is TRBD1 (5 bases). The specimen was peripheral blood. The clonotype was recovered from a human donor in a cohort sampled during active COVID-19. CDR3 loop: CASTGIHTYGYTF. The CDR3 region has the DNA TGTGCCAGCACAGGGATCCATACCTATGGCTACACCTTC.